This T cell receptor beta chain was obtained from a study of CD8 T cells in ankylosing spondylitis (dated by TCRdb to 2017 to 2019). In the study overall: The study set out to find disease-linked TCR variants by profiling T cell receptor beta repertoires in ankylosing spondylitis patients and healthy donors. The full study cohort was made up of about 24 ankylosing spondylitis patients and 108 healthy donors. Peripheral blood samples were taken, and synovial fluid was additionally collected from ankylosing spondylitis patients.

About this clonotype itself: The target of this receptor is not known. No per-base quality is available; no much larger clone lies one base away.

Points the paper makes about the study in general: Some motif variants had previously been reported in the synovial fluid and blood of reactive arthritis patients, which suggests shared mechanisms of disease initiation. The disease-linked clones had a CD8+ phenotype and were found at relatively low frequencies in peripheral blood. Blood from ankylosing spondylitis patients appeared to be characterized by a TCR beta motif made up of about 8 highly homologous amino acid variants. According to the report, matched synovial fluid samples from ankylosing spondylitis patients were significantly enriched for the disease-linked clones.

Synovial fluid samples were paired with blood samples taken from the same ankylosing spondylitis patients. The CDR3 sequence holds 13 residues, the cysteine and phenylalanine included. The read is trimmed to its CDR3 DNA, 39 bases read in frame from base 1. CDR1 and CDR2, per the germline V gene, are ENHRY and SYGVKD. At the junction V is shortened by 5 bases and J by 2 bases, with 9 bases in between. Sequencer: Illumina HiSeq 2500. Quantitative 5'-RACE with molecular barcodes was used to prepare TCR beta libraries. From the authors' description of their analysis: To identify disease-linked TCR variants, a new computational method was used, one built on a probabilistic model of VDJ rearrangement. The raw public data were reprocessed by TCRdb itself: fastp quality trimming at Q25, MiXCR clonotype calling, in-frame beta chains only. Every CDR3 protein is listed once, alongside the most common genes and DNA of its rows. The V and J calls come from TCRdb's annotation, not from the publication. Recorded for this sample are some 150,000 distinct CDR3 sequences; around two fifths of them occurred a single time. Roughly 15% of the sample is held by the ten biggest clonotypes.

Input material: synovial fluid, either unsorted or a sorted T cell fraction (not recorded which). The source is a male donor with ankylosing spondylitis. This chain is built from TRBV10-3 and TRBJ1-2; the best D guess is TRBD1, with 5 bases matching. DNA sequence: TGTGCCATCAGTCAGGACATCAACTATGGCTACACCTTC. The resulting protein is CAISQDINYGYTF.